The entry below gives a single T cell receptor beta chain sequence along with its context. These data originate in a study of blood T cell repertoires in COVID-19. Looking at the study overall: The study drew acute and convalescent COVID-19 samples from the United States, Italy and Spain. Sources were T cells, B-cell-depleted T cells, or PBMCs; the material itself was cDNA or gDNA.

The CDR3 has 16 residues. Germline-derived CDR1 and CDR2 are SGHRS and YFSETQ. Trimming at V came to 0 bases and at J to 0 bases, leaving 5 bases not matched to a gene. Original analysis: Amplification of reference gene primers provided the estimated nucleated cell counts. Measured with immunoSEQ multiplex PCR; TCRdb has only the in-frame clones, and not every one. That table supplies the V and J calls and clone size; D and trimming were determined from the DNA. The table includes 120,000 to 150,000 clones, roughly 80% detected once. The TCR was taken from a woman in her thirties or forties with active or convalescent COVID-19. The material sequenced was peripheral blood. V gene TRBV5-1 combines with J gene TRBJ1-1; 7 bases agree with TRBD1. The CDR3 region is CASSLVYRGMNTEAFF. The CDR3 DNA reads TGCGCCAGCAGCTTGGTCTACAGGGGAATGAACACTGAAGCTTTCTTT.